The rows below give T cell receptor beta chains drawn from one sample of a study of blood T cell repertoires in COVID-19. Libraries were prepared by immunoSEQ multiplex PCR; TCRdb keeps only in-frame clonotypes and omits some of them. The table has 22,000 or so clones, less than 95% seen once. The sample taken for sequencing was peripheral blood. The receptors come from a human donor in a cohort sampled during active COVID-19. Both conserved end residues are part of each CDR3. The D gene is left open where the match is weak. Only some rows state a clone size, as once, few, many or a class for expanded clones.

J gene	V gene	clone size	D gene	CDR3 protein	CDR3 DNA
TRBJ2-5	TRBV6-1	.	TRBD1	CASSEARGLQPQYF	TGTGCCAGCAGTGAAGCGAGGGGGCTGCAGCCCCAGTACTTC
TRBJ2-3	TRBV7-7	.	.	CASSLRRWTALPFTDTQYF	TGTGCTAGCAGCTTACGGAGGTGGACAGCCCTTCCTTTCACAGATACGCAGTATTTT
TRBJ2-1	TRBV6-2/TRBV6-3	.	TRBD2	CASSPLLRGSSYNEQFF	TGTGCCAGCAGTCCCCTTTTACGCGGGAGCTCCTACAATGAGCAGTTCTTC
TRBJ1-5	TRBV15	.	.	CATSRESNRLTVGNQPQHF	TGTGCCACCAGCAGAGAGTCCAACAGGCTCACGGTTGGCAATCAGCCCCAGCATTTT
TRBJ2-5	TRBV29-1	.	.	CSGGAVGETQYF	TGCAGCGGGGGGGCGGTTGGAGAGACCCAGTACTTC
TRBJ1-2	TRBV1	.	.	CTSSPGGTASGYGYTF	TGCACCAGCAGCCCGGGAGGGACAGCGTCCGGCTATGGCTACACCTTC
TRBJ2-1	TRBV11-2	.	.	CASSLFGGPNEQFF	TGTGCCAGCAGCTTATTCGGGGGACCCAATGAGCAGTTCTTC
TRBJ1-1	TRBV18	.	.	CASSLKQGWDTEAFF	TGTGCCAGCTCTCTTAAACAGGGCTGGGACACTGAAGCTTTCTTT
TRBJ2-1	TRBV28	.	TRBD1	CASRSGTVSYNEQFF	TGTGCCAGCAGATCCGGGACAGTCTCCTACAATGAGCAGTTCTTC
TRBJ2-5	TRBV5-4	.	.	CASSLAMGAQETQYF	TGTGCCAGCAGCTTGGCCATGGGGGCGCAAGAGACCCAGTACTTC
TRBJ2-5	TRBV21-1	.	.	CASTTSFPRGIETQYF	TGTGCCAGCACCACCTCGTTCCCCCGGGGTATAGAGACCCAGTACTTC
TRBJ1-2	TRBV28	.	.	CASTPQSAGELSSGYTF	TGTGCCAGCACCCCCCAATCTGCAGGGGAACTTTCCTCGGGCTACACCTTC
TRBJ1-1	TRBV4-3	once	.	CASSQDIAGTEAFF	TGCGCCAGCAGCCAAGACATCGCGGGTACTGAAGCTTTCTTT
TRBJ2-3	TRBV7-9	.	TRBD2	CASSASGADTQYF	TGTGCCAGCAGCGCTAGCGGGGCAGATACGCAGTATTTT
TRBJ2-1	TRBV11-2	.	TRBD2	CASSLLLAGVEQFF	TGTGCCAGCAGCCTTCTTCTGGCGGGAGTCGAGCAGTTCTTC
TRBJ1-1	TRBV7-2	.	.	CASRTGIQNTEAFF	TGTGCCAGTCGTACAGGAATACAGAACACTGAAGCTTTCTTT
TRBJ2-1	TRBV9	.	TRBD2	CASSLITSGTSSYNEQFF	TGTGCCAGCAGCCTGATCACTAGCGGGACGAGCTCCTACAATGAGCAGTTCTTC
TRBJ2-1	TRBV5-1	.	TRBD2	CASSPGGDLNEQFF	TGCGCCAGCAGCCCGGGGGGGGACCTCAATGAGCAGTTCTTC
TRBJ1-5	TRBV28	.	.	CASSSDRRNQPQHF	TGTGCCAGCAGTTCCGACAGGCGGAATCAGCCCCAGCATTTT
TRBJ2-4	TRBV5-1	.	.	CASSQGWGLNIQYF	TGCGCCAGCAGCCAGGGCTGGGGCTTGAACATTCAGTACTTC
TRBJ1-2	TRBV15	.	TRBD1	CATSTRQGIEGGYTF	TGTGCCACCAGCACCCGACAGGGAATCGAAGGCGGCTACACCTTC
TRBJ2-1	TRBV24-1	.	.	CATSDLKTGPYNEQFF	TGTGCCACCAGTGATTTAAAGACGGGTCCGTACAATGAGCAGTTCTTC
TRBJ1-1	TRBV13	.	TRBD1	CASSFRGRSNTEAFF	TGTGCCAGCAGCTTCAGGGGGAGGTCGAACACTGAAGCTTTCTTT
TRBJ1-4	TRBV15	.	.	CATSRAGTPYNEKLFF	TGTGCCACCAGCAGAGCCGGGACTCCCTATAATGAAAAACTGTTTTTT
TRBJ2-3	TRBV6-6	.	TRBD2	CASRDGTSGTDTQYF	TGTGCCAGCAGAGACGGGACTAGCGGCACAGATACGCAGTATTTT
TRBJ2-1	TRBV10-3	.	TRBD1	CAISDDRGLFYNEQFF	TGTGCCATCAGTGACGACAGGGGGCTTTTCTACAATGAGCAGTTCTTC
TRBJ2-3	TRBV10-3	once	TRBD2	CAISFSTGTSGKWYF	TGTGCCATCAGTTTTTCGACCGGGACTAGCGGGAAGTGGTATTTT
TRBJ1-2	TRBV4-3	once	.	CASSQERGYGYTF	TGCGCCAGCAGCCAAGAACGGGGTTATGGCTACACCTTC
TRBJ1-2	TRBV6-2/TRBV6-3	.	.	CASSAQAPEGYGYTF	TGTGCCAGCAGTGCCCAGGCCCCGGAGGGCTATGGCTACACCTTC
TRBJ2-3	TRBV11-3	.	TRBD2	CASSPGLARRASTDTQYF	TGTGCCAGCAGCCCGGGACTAGCGCGCCGTGCTAGCACAGATACGCAGTATTTT
TRBJ1-6	TRBV19	.	TRBD1	CASSETTGASNSPLHF	TGTGCCAGTAGTGAGACGACAGGGGCCTCCAATTCACCCCTCCACTTT
TRBJ1-1	TRBV5-8	.	.	CASSLVGREDTEAFF	TGTGCCAGCAGCTTGGTAGGCAGGGAGGACACTGAAGCTTTCTTT
TRBJ1-2	TRBV6-6	.	.	CASSYGANYGYTF	TGTGCCAGCAGTTACGGGGCGAACTATGGCTACACCTTC
TRBJ2-3	TRBV20-1	.	TRBD2	CSASGSGGYTDTQYF	TGCAGTGCTAGTGGGTCGGGAGGATATACAGATACGCAGTATTTT
TRBJ2-1	TRBV6-5	once	TRBD2	CASSYSGGGTGDEQFF	TGTGCCAGCAGTTACTCTGGGGGGGGTACTGGGGATGAGCAGTTCTTC
TRBJ1-5	TRBV7-2	.	.	CASSFGVSNQPQHF	TGTGCCAGCAGCTTTGGAGTTAGCAATCAGCCCCAGCATTTT
TRBJ2-2	TRBV6-5	.	.	CASRKGEVTGELFF	TGTGCCAGCAGAAAAGGGGAGGTCACCGGGGAGCTGTTTTTT
TRBJ1-3	TRBV30	.	.	CAWTNRQRSGNTIYF	TGTGCCTGGACTAATCGACAGCGCTCTGGAAACACCATATATTTT
TRBJ1-3	TRBV30	.	.	CAEKSNGNTIYF	TGTGCCGAGAAAAGCAATGGAAACACCATATATTTT
TRBJ2-4	TRBV4-3	.	TRBD1	CASSQAGTVNPKNIQYF	TGCGCCAGCAGCCAAGCGGGGACAGTCAATCCCAAAAACATTCAGTACTTC
TRBJ1-5	TRBV29-1	.	TRBD1	CSVATGVNQPQHF	TGCAGCGTAGCGACAGGGGTGAATCAGCCCCAGCATTTT
TRBJ1-2	TRBV7-9	.	.	CASSLGTVNYGYTF	TGTGCCAGCAGCTTAGGGACAGTCAACTATGGCTACACCTTC
TRBJ1-1	TRBV25-1	once	.	CASSGVGGFTEAFF	TGTGCCAGCAGTGGGGTAGGGGGTTTCACTGAAGCTTTCTTT
TRBJ1-2	TRBV5-6	few	TRBD1	CASGARGHNGYTF	TGTGCCAGCGGAGCAAGGGGGCACAATGGCTACACCTTC
TRBJ1-3	TRBV7-2	.	.	CASSPRTGNTIYF	TGTGCCAGCAGCCCACGGACAGGAAACACCATATATTTT
TRBJ2-2	TRBV3-1/TRBV3-2	.	TRBD2	CASRRTSGGSGELFF	TGTGCCAGCAGACGGACTAGCGGGGGGAGCGGGGAGCTGTTTTTT
TRBJ2-3	TRBV11-2	.	.	CASSPGVGADTQYF	TGTGCCAGCAGCCCAGGGGTAGGCGCAGATACGCAGTATTTT
TRBJ1-2	TRBV5-1	.	TRBD1	CASSLRVQGAGYGYTF	TGCGCCAGCAGCTTGCGGGTTCAGGGGGCCGGCTATGGCTACACCTTC
TRBJ1-2	TRBV3-1/TRBV3-2	.	TRBD1	CASSQGTGSGYTF	TGTGCCAGCAGCCAAGGGACAGGGTCTGGCTACACCTTC
TRBJ2-3	TRBV7-2	.	.	CASSSRADSTDTQYF	TGTGCCAGCAGCTCGCGGGCCGACTCCACAGATACGCAGTATTTT
TRBJ2-6	TRBV6-6	.	TRBD1	CASTPTGTGANVLTF	TGTGCCAGCACCCCGACAGGGACTGGGGCCAACGTCCTGACTTTC
TRBJ2-7	TRBV6-5	.	TRBD1	CASSYLQGAYEQYF	TGTGCCAGCAGTTACTTACAGGGGGCGTACGAGCAGTACTTC
TRBJ2-1	TRBV9	.	TRBD2	CASNEGLAGPYNEQFF	TGTGCCAGCAACGAGGGACTAGCGGGGCCCTACAATGAGCAGTTCTTC